This T cell receptor (beta chain) originates from a study of T cell changes during pregnancy in multiple sclerosis. V gave up 1 base and J gave up 7 bases, with 4 bases separating them. From germline, CDR1 is LGHNA and CDR2 YSLEER. The CDR3 runs 11 residues. Sequencing was performed with immunoSEQ multiplex PCR; in TCRdb, only in-frame clones are kept and a portion is missing. The sample has 85,000 to 110,000 clones, about 90% seen once. The chain links TRBV4-3 to TRBJ1-1; D uncertain. The input for sequencing was peripheral blood, taken after pregnancy. The receptor comes from a female donor with multiple sclerosis, enrolled in a pregnancy study. CDR3 DNA: TGCGCCAGCAGCCAAGGAGATGAAGCTTTCTTT. Its translation is CASSQGDEAFF.